The rows below give T cell receptor beta chains drawn from one sample of a study of shared T cell receptors in the human thymus. Assay: immunoSEQ multiplex PCR; the TCRdb copy retains only in-frame clones and omits some. The table lists hundreds of thousands of clones, roughly 90% of them singletons, with around 0.0099% in the top ten. The sample also formed part of further work on human thymus T cells.

The sequenced material came from thymocytes. The receptors derive from a boy younger than two with a congenital heart defect. The CDR3 runs from the conserved cysteine through the conserved F or W. The D gene is left open where the match is weak. For some rows the clone size is stated as once, few or many, or as a class when expanded; others skip it.

v_call: TRBV28; clone_size: .; j_call: TRBJ1-1; d_call: .; cdr3_aa: CASSREGITEAFF; cdr3_nt: TGTGCCAGCAGTCGTGAGGGCATCACTGAAGCTTTCTTT
v_call: TRBV6-1; clone_size: .; j_call: TRBJ2-6; d_call: .; cdr3_aa: CASSAGGAGANVLTF; cdr3_nt: TGTGCCAGCAGTGCGGGGGGCGCTGGGGCCAACGTCCTGACTTTC
v_call: TRBV18; clone_size: .; j_call: TRBJ2-5; d_call: .; cdr3_aa: CASSQNREETQYF; cdr3_nt: TGTGCCAGCTCACAAAACAGGGAAGAGACCCAGTACTTC
v_call: TRBV1; clone_size: .; j_call: TRBJ2-1; d_call: .; cdr3_aa: CTSSQDPPGYNEQFF; cdr3_nt: TGCACCAGCAGCCAAGATCCCCCGGGGTACAATGAGCAGTTCTTC
v_call: TRBV4-3; clone_size: .; j_call: TRBJ1-4; d_call: TRBD1; cdr3_aa: CASSLRTQGAGTNEKLFF; cdr3_nt: TGCGCCAGCAGCTTACGGACTCAGGGGGCAGGAACTAATGAAAAACTGTTTTTT
v_call: TRBV14; clone_size: few; j_call: TRBJ2-2; d_call: TRBD2; cdr3_aa: CASSQLAGGLIGELFF; cdr3_nt: TGTGCCAGCAGCCAACTAGCGGGAGGACTAATCGGGGAGCTGTTTTTT
v_call: TRBV18; clone_size: few; j_call: TRBJ2-7; d_call: .; cdr3_aa: CASSPHRTYEQYF; cdr3_nt: TGTGCCAGCTCACCACACAGGACCTACGAGCAGTACTTC
v_call: TRBV2; clone_size: .; j_call: TRBJ2-2; d_call: .; cdr3_aa: CASSGGGANTGELFF; cdr3_nt: TGTGCCAGCAGTGGCGGGGGCGCGAACACCGGGGAGCTGTTTTTT
v_call: TRBV28; clone_size: once; j_call: TRBJ1-1; d_call: TRBD1; cdr3_aa: CASIQGDSEAFF; cdr3_nt: TGTGCCAGCATACAGGGGGACTCTGAAGCTTTCTTT
v_call: TRBV28; clone_size: .; j_call: TRBJ2-3; d_call: TRBD2; cdr3_aa: CASSLFSGRARGGDTQYF; cdr3_nt: TGTGCCAGCAGTTTATTTAGCGGGAGGGCCCGGGGGGGAGATACGCAGTATTTT
v_call: TRBV7-9; clone_size: .; j_call: TRBJ2-7; d_call: .; cdr3_aa: CASSPFLSPYEQYF; cdr3_nt: TGTGCCAGCAGCCCATTCCTAAGTCCCTACGAGCAGTACTTC
v_call: TRBV6-1; clone_size: .; j_call: TRBJ1-5; d_call: .; cdr3_aa: CASSEAPGGGNQPQHF; cdr3_nt: TGTGCCAGCAGTGAAGCCCCCGGGGGAGGCAATCAGCCCCAGCATTTT
v_call: TRBV27; clone_size: .; j_call: TRBJ2-1; d_call: .; cdr3_aa: CASSLSPHGGGYNEQFF; cdr3_nt: TGTGCCAGCAGTTTATCCCCTCATGGGGGAGGCTACAATGAGCAGTTCTTC
v_call: TRBV2; clone_size: .; j_call: TRBJ2-3; d_call: TRBD1; cdr3_aa: CASRQGGPRTDTQYF; cdr3_nt: TGTGCCAGCAGACAGGGGGGCCCCCGCACAGATACGCAGTATTTT
v_call: TRBV12-5; clone_size: .; j_call: TRBJ1-2; d_call: .; cdr3_aa: CASGPTGSDGYTF; cdr3_nt: TGTGCTAGTGGTCCCACAGGGTCGGATGGCTACACCTTC
v_call: TRBV4-2; clone_size: .; j_call: TRBJ2-1; d_call: TRBD2; cdr3_aa: CASSLAGGNNEQFF; cdr3_nt: TGTGCCAGCAGCCTAGCGGGGGGAAACAATGAGCAGTTCTTC
v_call: TRBV30; clone_size: .; j_call: TRBJ2-1; d_call: TRBD2; cdr3_aa: CAWSSGRNNEQFF; cdr3_nt: TGTGCCTGGTCCAGCGGGAGAAACAATGAGCAGTTCTTC
v_call: TRBV5-1; clone_size: .; j_call: TRBJ1-1; d_call: TRBD1; cdr3_aa: CASSGTGSPEAFF; cdr3_nt: TGCGCCAGCAGCGGGACAGGTTCTCCTGAAGCTTTCTTT
v_call: TRBV5-1; clone_size: .; j_call: TRBJ2-7; d_call: TRBD1; cdr3_aa: CASSSSWDRSIYEQYF; cdr3_nt: TGCGCCAGCAGCTCCTCCTGGGACAGATCTATTTACGAGCAGTACTTC
v_call: TRBV4-3; clone_size: .; j_call: TRBJ2-5; d_call: TRBD2; cdr3_aa: CASSHRLAGGVQETQYF; cdr3_nt: TGCGCCAGCAGCCACCGACTAGCGGGAGGGGTCCAAGAGACCCAGTACTTC
v_call: TRBV5-1; clone_size: .; j_call: TRBJ2-2; d_call: TRBD1; cdr3_aa: CASSLAGQANTGELFF; cdr3_nt: TGCGCCAGCAGCTTGGCTGGACAGGCGAACACCGGGGAGCTGTTTTTT
v_call: TRBV4-3; clone_size: .; j_call: TRBJ2-2; d_call: .; cdr3_aa: CASSQDPGEMPKTGELFF; cdr3_nt: TGCGCCAGCAGCCAAGATCCGGGAGAGATGCCGAAGACCGGGGAGCTGTTTTTT
v_call: TRBV28; clone_size: .; j_call: TRBJ1-5; d_call: TRBD1; cdr3_aa: CASTRGEGNQPQHF; cdr3_nt: TGTGCCAGCACCAGGGGGGAAGGGAATCAGCCCCAGCATTTT
v_call: TRBV27; clone_size: .; j_call: TRBJ2-1; d_call: TRBD1; cdr3_aa: CASTSYRGSYNEQFF; cdr3_nt: TGTGCCAGCACCTCATACAGGGGGAGCTACAATGAGCAGTTCTTC
v_call: TRBV4-3; clone_size: .; j_call: TRBJ2-1; d_call: TRBD2; cdr3_aa: CASSPRLAGAHNEQFF; cdr3_nt: TGCGCCAGCAGCCCGAGACTAGCGGGAGCCCACAATGAGCAGTTCTTC
v_call: TRBV7-6; clone_size: .; j_call: TRBJ2-7; d_call: TRBD2; cdr3_aa: CASSQQRDYSYEQYF; cdr3_nt: TGTGCCAGCAGTCAACAGCGGGATTACTCCTACGAGCAGTACTTC
v_call: TRBV4-1; clone_size: .; j_call: TRBJ2-2; d_call: .; cdr3_aa: CASSPRRRTDDGELFF; cdr3_nt: TGCGCCAGCAGCCCCCGACGCAGGACAGATGACGGGGAGCTGTTTTTT
v_call: TRBV6-1; clone_size: .; j_call: TRBJ1-1; d_call: .; cdr3_aa: CASGGPTEAFF; cdr3_nt: TGTGCCTCCGGGGGGCCGACTGAAGCTTTCTTT
v_call: TRBV4-1; clone_size: .; j_call: TRBJ2-7; d_call: .; cdr3_aa: CASSQWRSGAEYEQYF; cdr3_nt: TGCGCCAGCAGCCAATGGCGGTCAGGGGCTGAATACGAGCAGTACTTC
v_call: TRBV11-2; clone_size: .; j_call: TRBJ2-1; d_call: .; cdr3_aa: CASSLGAGGNEQFF; cdr3_nt: TGTGCCAGCAGCTTGGGCGCAGGGGGGAATGAGCAGTTCTTC
v_call: TRBV11-1; clone_size: .; j_call: TRBJ2-1; d_call: TRBD2; cdr3_aa: CASSLGLDSYNEQFF; cdr3_nt: TGTGCCAGCAGCCTCGGACTAGACTCCTACAATGAGCAGTTCTTC
v_call: TRBV14; clone_size: .; j_call: TRBJ2-7; d_call: TRBD1; cdr3_aa: CASSSGGYDEQYF; cdr3_nt: TGTGCCAGCAGCTCAGGGGGCTACGACGAGCAGTACTTC
v_call: TRBV28; clone_size: .; j_call: TRBJ2-3; d_call: .; cdr3_aa: CASSGSSTDTQYF; cdr3_nt: TGTGCCAGCAGTGGCAGTAGCACAGATACGCAGTATTTT
v_call: TRBV7-9; clone_size: .; j_call: TRBJ2-7; d_call: TRBD1; cdr3_aa: CASSLVGSDRGFYEQYF; cdr3_nt: TGTGCCAGCAGCTTAGTAGGATCGGACAGGGGGTTCTACGAGCAGTACTTC
v_call: TRBV5-1; clone_size: .; j_call: TRBJ1-2; d_call: TRBD1; cdr3_aa: CASSLDVSGDRVSSRGYTF; cdr3_nt: TGCGCCAGCAGCTTGGATGTGTCGGGGGACAGGGTGTCCTCAAGGGGCTACACCTTC
v_call: TRBV28; clone_size: .; j_call: TRBJ2-2; d_call: .; cdr3_aa: CASSRGATGELFF; cdr3_nt: TGTGCCAGCAGCCGGGGGGCAACCGGGGAGCTGTTTTTT
v_call: TRBV5-4; clone_size: .; j_call: TRBJ2-2; d_call: .; cdr3_aa: CASSLAAGPRRRELFF; cdr3_nt: TGTGCCAGCAGCTTGGCCGCGGGCCCCCGGCGTCGGGAGCTGTTTTTT
v_call: TRBV25-1; clone_size: .; j_call: TRBJ2-7; d_call: .; cdr3_aa: CASSEYEAYEQYF; cdr3_nt: TGTGCCAGCAGTGAATATGAGGCCTACGAGCAGTACTTC
v_call: TRBV4-3; clone_size: .; j_call: TRBJ2-1; d_call: TRBD1; cdr3_aa: CASSPPGQAHEQFF; cdr3_nt: TGCGCCAGCAGCCCCCCGGGACAGGCACATGAGCAGTTCTTC
v_call: TRBV28; clone_size: .; j_call: TRBJ2-3; d_call: TRBD1; cdr3_aa: CASSSGQGARDTQYF; cdr3_nt: TGTGCCAGCAGCTCTGGACAGGGGGCAAGAGATACGCAGTATTTT
v_call: TRBV28; clone_size: .; j_call: TRBJ2-4; d_call: TRBD1; cdr3_aa: CASRPDRPKNIQYF; cdr3_nt: TGTGCCAGCAGACCGGACAGGCCCAAAAACATTCAGTACTTC
v_call: TRBV20-1; clone_size: once; j_call: TRBJ2-5; d_call: .; cdr3_aa: CSARGRSQYF; cdr3_nt: TGCAGTGCTAGAGGGCGGTCCCAGTACTTC
v_call: TRBV27; clone_size: .; j_call: TRBJ1-5; d_call: TRBD1; cdr3_aa: CASSPRGRTKGAGNQPQHF; cdr3_nt: TGTGCCAGCAGTCCAAGGGGACGAACGAAGGGGGCAGGAAATCAGCCCCAGCATTTT
v_call: TRBV5-1; clone_size: .; j_call: TRBJ2-2; d_call: TRBD2; cdr3_aa: CASSYGLAVPPPWGGELFF; cdr3_nt: TGCGCCAGCAGCTACGGACTAGCGGTACCTCCACCCTGGGGCGGGGAGCTGTTTTTT
v_call: TRBV4-3; clone_size: .; j_call: TRBJ2-1; d_call: TRBD2; cdr3_aa: CASSQRPSGRLAGGGGNEQFF; cdr3_nt: TGCGCCAGCAGCCAACGACCCTCAGGGCGACTAGCGGGAGGCGGTGGGAATGAGCAGTTCTTC
v_call: TRBV10-3; clone_size: once; j_call: TRBJ2-3; d_call: .; cdr3_aa: CAISGRQSSTDTQYF; cdr3_nt: TGTGCCATCAGTGGAAGACAGTCTAGCACAGATACGCAGTATTTT